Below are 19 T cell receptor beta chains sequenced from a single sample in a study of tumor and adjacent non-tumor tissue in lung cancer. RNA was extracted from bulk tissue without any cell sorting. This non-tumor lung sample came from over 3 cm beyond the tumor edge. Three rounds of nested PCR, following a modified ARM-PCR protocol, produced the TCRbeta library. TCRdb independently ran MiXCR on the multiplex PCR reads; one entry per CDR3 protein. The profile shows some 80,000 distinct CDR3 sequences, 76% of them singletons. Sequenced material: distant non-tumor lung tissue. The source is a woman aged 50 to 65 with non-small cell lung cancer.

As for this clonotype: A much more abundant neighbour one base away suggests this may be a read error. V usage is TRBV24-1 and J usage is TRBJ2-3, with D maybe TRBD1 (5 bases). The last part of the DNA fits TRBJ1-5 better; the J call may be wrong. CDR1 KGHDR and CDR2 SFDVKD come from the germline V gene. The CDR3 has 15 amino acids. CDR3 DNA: TGTGCCACCAGAGGGACTAGCGGTTTCACAGATACGCAGCATTTT. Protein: CATRGTSGFTDTQHF.

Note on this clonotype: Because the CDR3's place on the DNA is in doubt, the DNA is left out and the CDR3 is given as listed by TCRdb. The CDR3 spells CASSLVGRGSNSLLQF. The chain recombines TRBV5-5 with TRBJ1-6; the table's D call, TRBD1, has no DNA check behind it. Germline CDR1 SGHKS, CDR2 YYEKEE (reference sequence). Ends included, the CDR3 has 16 residues.

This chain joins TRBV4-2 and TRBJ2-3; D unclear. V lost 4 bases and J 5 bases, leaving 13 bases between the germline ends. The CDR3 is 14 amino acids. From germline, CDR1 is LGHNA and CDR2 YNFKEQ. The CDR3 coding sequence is TGTGCCAGCAGCCTAGCTGCGCAACTAGATACGCAGTATTTT. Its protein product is CASSLAAQLDTQYF.

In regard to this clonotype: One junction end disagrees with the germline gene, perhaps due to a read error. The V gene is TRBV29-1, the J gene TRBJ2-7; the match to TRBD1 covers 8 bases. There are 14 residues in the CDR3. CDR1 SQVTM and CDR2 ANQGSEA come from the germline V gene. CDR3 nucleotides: TGCAGCCTTGAGAGGGCAGGGGGCCCCAACGAGCAGTACTTT. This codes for CSLERAGGPNEQYF.

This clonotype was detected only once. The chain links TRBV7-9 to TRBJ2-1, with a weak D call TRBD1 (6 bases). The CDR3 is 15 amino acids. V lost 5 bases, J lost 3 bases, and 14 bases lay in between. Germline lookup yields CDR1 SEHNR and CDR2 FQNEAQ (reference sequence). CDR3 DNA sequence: TGTGCCAGCAGCCAGGGGTGGACCAACTACAATGAGCAGTTCTTC. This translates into CASSQGWTNYNEQFF.

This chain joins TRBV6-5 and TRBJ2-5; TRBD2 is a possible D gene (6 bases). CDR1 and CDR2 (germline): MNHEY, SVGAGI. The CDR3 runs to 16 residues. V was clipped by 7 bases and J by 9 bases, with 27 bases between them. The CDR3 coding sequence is TGTGCCAGCAAAGAGTGGAAGGAGGGGACGGTGTGGGCCCAGTACTTC. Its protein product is CASKEWKEGTVWAQYF.

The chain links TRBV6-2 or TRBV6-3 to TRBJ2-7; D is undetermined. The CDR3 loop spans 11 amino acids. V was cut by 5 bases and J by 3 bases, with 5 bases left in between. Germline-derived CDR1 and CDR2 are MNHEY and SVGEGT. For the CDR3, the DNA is TGTGCCAGCAGTAACAACTACGAGCAGTACGTC. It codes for CASSNNYEQYV.

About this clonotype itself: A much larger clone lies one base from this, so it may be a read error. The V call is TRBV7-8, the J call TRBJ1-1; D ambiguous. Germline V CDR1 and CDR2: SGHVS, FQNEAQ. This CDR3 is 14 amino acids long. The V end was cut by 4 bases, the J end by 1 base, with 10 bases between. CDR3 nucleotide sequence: TGTGCCAGCAGCTGGACTAGGACGAACACTGAAGCTTTCTTT. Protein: CASSWTRTNTEAFF.

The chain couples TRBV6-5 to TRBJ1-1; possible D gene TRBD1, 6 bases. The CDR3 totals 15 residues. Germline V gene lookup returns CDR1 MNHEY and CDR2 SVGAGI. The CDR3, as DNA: TGTTCTAGCAGTTACTCGAGTCAGGGGAGCACTGAAGCTTTCTTT. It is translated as CSSSYSSQGSTEAFF.

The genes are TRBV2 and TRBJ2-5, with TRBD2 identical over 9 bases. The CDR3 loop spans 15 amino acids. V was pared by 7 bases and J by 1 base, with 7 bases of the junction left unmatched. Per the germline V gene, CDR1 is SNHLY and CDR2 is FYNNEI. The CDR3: CASTTGTSSQETQYF. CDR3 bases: TGTGCCAGCACCACCGGGACTAGCAGCCAAGAGACCCAGTACTTC.

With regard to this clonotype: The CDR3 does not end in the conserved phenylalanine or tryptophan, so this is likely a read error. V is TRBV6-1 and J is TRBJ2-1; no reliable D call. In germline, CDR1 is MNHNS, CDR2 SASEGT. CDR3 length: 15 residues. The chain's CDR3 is CSSSQAGYTYNEQFV. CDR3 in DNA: TGTTCCAGCAGTCAGGCAGGATATACCTACAATGAGCAGTTCGTC.

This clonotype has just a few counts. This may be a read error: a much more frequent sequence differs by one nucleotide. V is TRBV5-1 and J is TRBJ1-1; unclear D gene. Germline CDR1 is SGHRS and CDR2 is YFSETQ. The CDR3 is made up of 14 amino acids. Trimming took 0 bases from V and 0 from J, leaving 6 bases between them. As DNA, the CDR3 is TGCGCCAGCAGCTTGGGGGCGGTGAACACTGAAGCTTTCTTT. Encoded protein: CASSLGAVNTEAFF.

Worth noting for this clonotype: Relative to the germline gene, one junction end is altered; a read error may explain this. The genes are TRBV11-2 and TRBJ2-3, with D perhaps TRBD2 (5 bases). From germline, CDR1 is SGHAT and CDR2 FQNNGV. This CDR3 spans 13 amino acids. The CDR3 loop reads CASRLASEDTQYF. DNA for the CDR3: TGTGCTAGCAGGTTAGCGTCGGAGGATACGCAGTATTTT.

The CDR3 nucleotides read TGCAGCGCCAAGAATCGGGAGGGAGGTGTGCACTTCTTC. Protein: CSAKNREGGVHFF. This sequence joins TRBV29-1 and TRBJ2-1, with 8 bases matching TRBD2. The CDR3 totals 13 residues. Losses at the gene ends were 7 bases for V and 16 bases for J; bases not matched to a gene: 18. Germline CDR1 and CDR2: SQVTM and ANQGSEA.

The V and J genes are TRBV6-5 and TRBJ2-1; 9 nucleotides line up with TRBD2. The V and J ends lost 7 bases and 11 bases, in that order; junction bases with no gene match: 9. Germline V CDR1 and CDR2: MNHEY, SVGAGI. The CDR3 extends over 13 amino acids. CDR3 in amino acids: CASKGLAGIKQFF. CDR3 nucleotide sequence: TGTGCCAGCAAGGGACTAGCTGGAATTAAGCAGTTCTTC.

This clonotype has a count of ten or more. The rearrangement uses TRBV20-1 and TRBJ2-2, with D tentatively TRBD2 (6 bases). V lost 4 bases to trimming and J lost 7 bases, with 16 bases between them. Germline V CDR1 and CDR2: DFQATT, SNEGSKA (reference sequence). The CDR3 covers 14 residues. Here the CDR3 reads CSAKREPTSGELFF. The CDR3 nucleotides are TGCAGTGCTAAACGGGAGCCCACCAGCGGGGAGCTGTTTTTT.

The CDR3 protein is CASRERGSFYNEQFF. The CDR3 bases are TGTGCCAGCAGGGAAAGAGGGAGCTTCTACAATGAGCAGTTCTTC. The chain joins TRBV6-5 to TRBJ2-1; tentative D call: TRBD2 (5 bases). The CDR3 length is 15 residues. V was cut by 6 bases and J by 3 bases, with 15 bases left in between. Germline-derived CDR1 and CDR2 are MNHEY and SVGAGI.

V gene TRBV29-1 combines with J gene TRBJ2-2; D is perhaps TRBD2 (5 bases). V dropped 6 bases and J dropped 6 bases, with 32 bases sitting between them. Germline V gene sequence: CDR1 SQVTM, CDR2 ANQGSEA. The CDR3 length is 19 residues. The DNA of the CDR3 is TGCAGCGTATTCTTATCCGACCCCCGGGCTAGCCTCGAGGCCGGGGAGCTGTTTTTT. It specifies CSVFLSDPRASLEAGELFF.

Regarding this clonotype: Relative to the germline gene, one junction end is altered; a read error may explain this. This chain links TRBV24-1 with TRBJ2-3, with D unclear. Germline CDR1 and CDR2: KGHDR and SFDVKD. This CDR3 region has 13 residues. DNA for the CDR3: TGTGGCACCAGTGATGGTAGCACAGATACGCAGTATTTT. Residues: CGTSDGSTDTQYF.